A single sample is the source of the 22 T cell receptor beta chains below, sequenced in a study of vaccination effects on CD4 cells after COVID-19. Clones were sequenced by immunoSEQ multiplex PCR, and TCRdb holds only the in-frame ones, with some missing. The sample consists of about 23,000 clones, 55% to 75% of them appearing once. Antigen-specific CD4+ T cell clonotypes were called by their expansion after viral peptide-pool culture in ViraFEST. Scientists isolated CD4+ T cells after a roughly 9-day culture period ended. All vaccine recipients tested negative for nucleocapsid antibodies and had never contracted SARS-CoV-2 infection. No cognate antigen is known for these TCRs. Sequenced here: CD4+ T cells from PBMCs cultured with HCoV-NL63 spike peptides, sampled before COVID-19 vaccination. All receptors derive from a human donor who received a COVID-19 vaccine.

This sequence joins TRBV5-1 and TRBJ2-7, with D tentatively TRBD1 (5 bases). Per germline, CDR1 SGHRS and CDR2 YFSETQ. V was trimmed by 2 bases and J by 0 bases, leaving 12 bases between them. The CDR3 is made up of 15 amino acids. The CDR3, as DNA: TGCGCCAGCAGCTTCGGAATAGGGGCCTCCTACGAGCAGTACTTC. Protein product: CASSFGIGASYEQYF.

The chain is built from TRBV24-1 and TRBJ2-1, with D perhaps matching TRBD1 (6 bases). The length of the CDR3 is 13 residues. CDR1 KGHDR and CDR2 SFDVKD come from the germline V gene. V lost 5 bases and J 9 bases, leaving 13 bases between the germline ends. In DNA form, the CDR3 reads TGTGCCACCAGTGGCGTTGGGGGCGGTGAGCAGTTCTTC. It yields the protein CATSGVGGGEQFF.

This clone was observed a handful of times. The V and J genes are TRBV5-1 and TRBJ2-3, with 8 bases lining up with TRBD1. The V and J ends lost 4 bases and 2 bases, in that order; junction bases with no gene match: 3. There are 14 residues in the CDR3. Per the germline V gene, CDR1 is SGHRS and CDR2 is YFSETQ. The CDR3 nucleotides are TGCGCCAGCAGCCGGACAGGGATCACAGATACGCAGTATTTT. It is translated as CASSRTGITDTQYF.

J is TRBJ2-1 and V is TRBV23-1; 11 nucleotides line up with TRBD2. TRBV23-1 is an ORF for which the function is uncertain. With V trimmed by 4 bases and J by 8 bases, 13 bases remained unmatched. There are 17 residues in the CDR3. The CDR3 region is CASSPLAGGPSRDEQFF. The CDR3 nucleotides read TGCGCCAGCAGTCCGCTAGCGGGGGGCCCAAGCCGCGATGAGCAGTTCTTC.

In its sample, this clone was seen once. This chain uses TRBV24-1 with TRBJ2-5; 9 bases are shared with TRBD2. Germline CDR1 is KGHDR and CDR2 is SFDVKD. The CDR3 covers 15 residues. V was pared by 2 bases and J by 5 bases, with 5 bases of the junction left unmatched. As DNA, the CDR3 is TGTGCCACCAGTGATTATAGGACTAGCGCCGAGACCCAGTACTTC. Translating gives CATSDYRTSAETQYF.

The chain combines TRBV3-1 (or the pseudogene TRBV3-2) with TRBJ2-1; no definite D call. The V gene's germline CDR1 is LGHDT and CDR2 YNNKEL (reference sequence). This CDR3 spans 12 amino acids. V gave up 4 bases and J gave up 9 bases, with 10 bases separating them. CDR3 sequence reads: CASSLPFGEQFF. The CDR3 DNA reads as TGTGCCAGCAGCCTCCCGTTTGGTGAGCAGTTCTTC.

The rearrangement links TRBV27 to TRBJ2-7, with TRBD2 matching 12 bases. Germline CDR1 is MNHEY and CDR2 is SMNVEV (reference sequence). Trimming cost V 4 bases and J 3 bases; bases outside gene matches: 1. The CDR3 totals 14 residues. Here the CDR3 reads CASSSTSGSYEQYF. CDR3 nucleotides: TGTGCCAGCAGTTCGACTAGCGGGAGCTACGAGCAGTACTTC.

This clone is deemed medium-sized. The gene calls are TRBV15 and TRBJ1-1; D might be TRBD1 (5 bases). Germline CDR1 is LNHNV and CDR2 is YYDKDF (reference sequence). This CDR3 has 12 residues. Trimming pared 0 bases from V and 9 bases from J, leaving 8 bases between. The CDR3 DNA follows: TGTGCCACCAGCAGAGACGGGGGTAAAGCTTTCTTT. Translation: CATSRDGGKAFF.

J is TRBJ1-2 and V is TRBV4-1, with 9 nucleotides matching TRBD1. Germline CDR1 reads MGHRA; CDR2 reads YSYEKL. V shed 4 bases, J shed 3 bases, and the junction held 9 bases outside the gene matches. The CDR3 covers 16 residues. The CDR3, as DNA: TGCGCCAGCAGCCGAATATCTACAGGGGGCGACTATGGCTACACCTTC. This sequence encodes CASSRISTGGDYGYTF.

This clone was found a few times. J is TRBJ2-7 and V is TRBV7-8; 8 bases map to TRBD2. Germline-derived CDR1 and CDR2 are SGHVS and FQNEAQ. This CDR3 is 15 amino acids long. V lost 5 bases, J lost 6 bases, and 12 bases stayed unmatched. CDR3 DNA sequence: TGTGCCAGCAGCCCCCGTCGTCTAGCGGGTGGCGAGCAGTACTTC. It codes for CASSPRRLAGGEQYF.

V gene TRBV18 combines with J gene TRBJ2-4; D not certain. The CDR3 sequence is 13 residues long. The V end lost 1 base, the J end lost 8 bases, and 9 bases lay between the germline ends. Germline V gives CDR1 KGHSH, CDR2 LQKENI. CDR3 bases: TGTGCCAGCTCACCACTGAAGGATTACATTCAGTACTTC. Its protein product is CASSPLKDYIQYF.

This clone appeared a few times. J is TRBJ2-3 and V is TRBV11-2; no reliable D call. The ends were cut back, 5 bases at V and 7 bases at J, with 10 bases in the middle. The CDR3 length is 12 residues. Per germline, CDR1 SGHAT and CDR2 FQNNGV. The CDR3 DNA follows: TGTGCCAGCAGCCCCTCCCGGAATACGCAGTATTTT. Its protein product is CASSPSRNTQYF.

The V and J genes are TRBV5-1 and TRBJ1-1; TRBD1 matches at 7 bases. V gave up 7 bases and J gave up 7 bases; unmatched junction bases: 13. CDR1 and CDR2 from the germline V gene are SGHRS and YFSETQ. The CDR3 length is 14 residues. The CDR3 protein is CASLSRTGGGEAFF. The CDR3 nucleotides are TGCGCCAGCCTCTCCCGGACAGGTGGGGGTGAAGCTTTCTTT.

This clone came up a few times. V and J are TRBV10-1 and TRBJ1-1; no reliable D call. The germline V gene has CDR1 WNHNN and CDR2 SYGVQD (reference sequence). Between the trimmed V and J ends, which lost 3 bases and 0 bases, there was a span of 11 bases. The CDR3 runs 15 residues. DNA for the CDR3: TGCGCCAGCAGTGAAACAAGTACTTTGAACACTGAAGCTTTCTTT. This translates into CASSETSTLNTEAFF.

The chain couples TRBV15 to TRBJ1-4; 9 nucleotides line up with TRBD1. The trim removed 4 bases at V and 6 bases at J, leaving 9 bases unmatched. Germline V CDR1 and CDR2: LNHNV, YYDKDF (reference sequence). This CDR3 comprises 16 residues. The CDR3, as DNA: TGTGCCACCAGCACAACCCCGGGACAGGGACATGAAAAACTGTTTTTT. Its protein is CATSTTPGQGHEKLFF.

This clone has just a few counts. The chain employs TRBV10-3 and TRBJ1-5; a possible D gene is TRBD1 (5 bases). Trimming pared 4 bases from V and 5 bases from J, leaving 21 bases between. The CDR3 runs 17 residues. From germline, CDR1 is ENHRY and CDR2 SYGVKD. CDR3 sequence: CAISGGLEAGSYQPQHF. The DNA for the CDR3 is TGTGCCATCAGTGGAGGGTTGGAGGCAGGGTCATATCAGCCCCAGCATTTT.

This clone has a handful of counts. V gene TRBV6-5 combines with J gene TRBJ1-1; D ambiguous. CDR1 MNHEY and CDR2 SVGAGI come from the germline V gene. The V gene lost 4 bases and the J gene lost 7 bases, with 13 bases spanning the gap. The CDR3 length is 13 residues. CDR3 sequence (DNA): TGTGCCAGCAGTTCACAGTCCTGGGGTGAAGCTTTCTTT. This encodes CASSSQSWGEAFF.

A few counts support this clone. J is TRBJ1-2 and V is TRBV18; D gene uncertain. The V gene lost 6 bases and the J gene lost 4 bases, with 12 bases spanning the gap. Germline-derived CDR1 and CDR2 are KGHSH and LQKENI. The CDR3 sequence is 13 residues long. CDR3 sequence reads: CASSLDSIYGYTF. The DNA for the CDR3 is TGTGCCAGCTCGCTGGACTCCATCTATGGCTACACCTTC.

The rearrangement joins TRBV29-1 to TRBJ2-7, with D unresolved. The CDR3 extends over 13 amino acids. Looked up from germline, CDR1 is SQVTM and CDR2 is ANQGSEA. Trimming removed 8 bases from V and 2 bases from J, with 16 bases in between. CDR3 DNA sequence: TGCAGCCCCCATCCGAAGAAGGCCTACGAGCAGTACTTC. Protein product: CSPHPKKAYEQYF.

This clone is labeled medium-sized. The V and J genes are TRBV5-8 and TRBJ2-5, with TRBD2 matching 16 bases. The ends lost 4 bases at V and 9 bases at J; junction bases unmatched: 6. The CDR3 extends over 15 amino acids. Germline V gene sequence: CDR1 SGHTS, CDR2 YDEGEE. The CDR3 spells CASSEGLAGGQAQYF. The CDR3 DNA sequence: TGTGCCAGCAGCGAGGGACTAGCGGGGGGGCAGGCCCAGTACTTC.

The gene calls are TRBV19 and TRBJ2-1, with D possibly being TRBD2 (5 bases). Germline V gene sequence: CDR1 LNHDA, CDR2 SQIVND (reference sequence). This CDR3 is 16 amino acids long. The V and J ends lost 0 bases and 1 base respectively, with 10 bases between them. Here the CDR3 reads CASSIDRSGSYNEQFF. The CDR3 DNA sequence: TGTGCCAGTAGTATAGATAGAAGCGGTTCCTACAATGAGCAGTTCTTC.

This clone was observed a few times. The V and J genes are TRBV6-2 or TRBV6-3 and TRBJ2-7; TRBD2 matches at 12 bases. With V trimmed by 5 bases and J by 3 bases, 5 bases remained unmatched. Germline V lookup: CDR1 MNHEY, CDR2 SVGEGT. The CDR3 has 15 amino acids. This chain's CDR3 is CASSQLAGGGYEQYF. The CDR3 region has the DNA TGTGCCAGCAGTCAACTAGCGGGGGGAGGCTACGAGCAGTACTTC.